A single sample is the source of the 29 T cell receptor beta chains below, sequenced in a study of T cells after yellow fever vaccination. From the 5' RACE reads, TCRdb called clonotypes with MiXCR, one entry per CDR3 protein. The sample yields under 400,000 distinct CDR3 sequences, approximately 12% seen once. The material was CD4+ T cells sorted from PBMCs, obtained 15 days after the yellow fever booster vaccination. These receptors all come from a man younger than 35 who received the YFV17D yellow fever vaccine.

This clonotype occurred a few times. This chain connects TRBV7-9 to TRBJ2-1; D is possibly TRBD2 (5 bases). There are 16 residues in the CDR3. Germline CDR1 and CDR2: SEHNR and FQNEAQ (reference sequence). Trimming shortened V by 4 bases and J by 5 bases, and 18 bases separated the two germline ends. CDR3 coding DNA: TGTGCCAGCAGCTCCCCTCCCTCGGACGGGGACAATGAGCAGTTCTTC. Translation gives CASSSPPSDGDNEQFF.

In this sample, this clonotype turned up a few times. The chain employs TRBV9 and TRBJ2-7, with 10 positions matching TRBD1. The length of the CDR3 is 14 residues. J lost 7 bases, V lost 0 bases, and 4 bases had no gene match. CDR1 and CDR2 from the germline V gene are SGDLS and YYNGEE. The CDR3 nucleotides read TGTGCCAGCAGCGTAGTTGGGACAGGGGCTGAGCAGTACTTC. Translated, it gives CASSVVGTGAEQYF.

The chain couples TRBV12-3 or TRBV12-4 to TRBJ2-7; D gene unclear. CDR3 length equals 12 residues. Trimming removed 3 bases at V and 6 bases at J, with 9 bases between. CDR3 DNA sequence: TGTGCCAGCAGTTTGTATCTCACCGAGCAGTACTTC. Translated, it gives CASSLYLTEQYF.

V and J are TRBV28 and TRBJ2-7; maybe TRBD1 (5 bases). Germline values: CDR1 MDHEN, CDR2 SYDVKM. CDR3 length: 16 amino acids. The V and J ends lost 1 base and 1 base respectively, with 14 bases between them. CDR3 sequence reads: CASSLSVAGHSYEQYV. In DNA, the CDR3 is TGTGCCAGCAGTTTATCGGTGGCAGGACATTCCTACGAGCAGTACGTC.

This clonotype was detected many times. The chain links TRBV6-5 to TRBJ2-1, with TRBD2 matching 8 bases. The V and J ends lost 2 bases and 7 bases, in that order; junction bases with no gene match: 7. Germline CDR1 and CDR2: MNHEY and SVGAGI. The CDR3 has 15 residues. In nucleotides, the CDR3 is TGTGCCAGCAGTTACGTCGGGACTAGAGGTAATGAGCAGTTCTTC. The encoded protein is CASSYVGTRGNEQFF.

Only a few counts were recorded for this clonotype. V is TRBV6-6 and J is TRBJ2-3; no definite D call. Germline V gene lookup returns CDR1 MNHNY and CDR2 SVGAGI (reference sequence). Trimming left V 1 base short and J 1 base short, with 9 bases between. The CDR3 totals 15 residues. CDR3 sequence: CASSYFVSGTDTQYF. CDR3 in DNA: TGTGCCAGCAGTTACTTCGTGTCTGGCACAGATACGCAGTATTTT.

This rearrangement joins TRBV29-1 to TRBJ2-5; D is uncertain. CDR1 SQVTM and CDR2 ANQGSEA come from the germline V gene. Trimming took 0 bases from V and 5 from J, leaving 7 bases between them. The CDR3 is made up of 12 amino acids. The DNA for the CDR3 is TGCAGCGTTGAAGAGAGTAGGGAGACCCAGTACTTC. This translates into CSVEESRETQYF.

The V call is TRBV18, the J call TRBJ2-7, with 7 bases identical to TRBD2. The CDR3 covers 15 residues. The V segment lost 3 bases and the J segment 6 bases; nucleotides outside the gene matches: 11. The germline V gene has CDR1 KGHSH and CDR2 LQKENI. CDR3 coding DNA: TGTGCCAGCTCACCCGGCGAGGGCACGGGGGGCGAGCAGTACGTC. Its protein is CASSPGEGTGGEQYV.

As regards this clonotype: A much larger clone differs by one base, so this may be a read error. This chain uses TRBV5-5 with TRBJ2-2; D is uncertain. Germline values: CDR1 SGHKS, CDR2 YYEKEE (reference sequence). The CDR3 runs to 12 residues. Deletions cut 2 bases from V and 4 bases from J, with 3 bases between. CDR3 sequence: CASSLATGELFF. The CDR3, as DNA: TGTGCCAGCAGCTTAGCCACCGGGGAGCTGTTTTTT.

V and J are TRBV20-1 and TRBJ2-5; D is uncertain. V was cut by 0 bases and J by 5 bases, with 10 bases left in between. The CDR3 length is 13 residues. Per the germline V gene, CDR1 is DFQATT and CDR2 is SNEGSKA (reference sequence). DNA for the CDR3: TGCAGTGCTAGAGATCCTGGCGTGGAGACCCAGTACTTC. It is translated as CSARDPGVETQYF.

This clonotype was recorded a few times. This chain joins TRBV5-1 and TRBJ2-2; 9 bases are a match to TRBD1. J lost 5 bases, V lost 4 bases, and 9 bases had no gene match. Germline V gene data show CDR1 as SGHRS and CDR2 as YFSETQ. The CDR3 covers 16 residues. CDR3 amino acids: CASSGGQGRRTGELFF. The CDR3 DNA sequence: TGCGCCAGCAGCGGGGGACAGGGAAGGAGAACCGGGGAGCTGTTTTTT.

This clonotype was seen more than once but under ten times. CDR3 in amino acids: CASSDTTTAGETQYF. CDR3 DNA: TGCGCCAGCAGTGATACTACCACGGCCGGGGAGACCCAGTACTTC. The V call is TRBV10-1, the J call TRBJ2-5; unclear D gene. Trimming pared 3 bases from V and 5 bases from J, leaving 16 bases between. The germline gives CDR1 WNHNN, CDR2 SYGVQD (reference sequence). The CDR3 length is 15 residues.

This clonotype came up a few times. The rearrangement joins TRBV18 to TRBJ2-3; TRBD1 matches 7 bases. With V trimmed by 3 bases and J by 2 bases, 2 bases remained unmatched. CDR3 length: 14 amino acids. Looked up from germline, CDR1 is KGHSH and CDR2 is LQKENI. The DNA of the CDR3 is TGTGCCAGCTCACCCGGGACAGCCACAGATACGCAGTATTTT. This encodes CASSPGTATDTQYF.

This clonotype was detected a few times. J is TRBJ1-3 and V is TRBV4-3; D remains unclear. The CDR3 length is 16 residues. Germline lookup yields CDR1 LGHNA and CDR2 YSLEER. The V and J ends lost 0 bases and 0 bases respectively, with 9 bases between them. CDR3 amino acids: CASSQELGSSGNTIYF. The CDR3 region has the DNA TGCGCCAGCAGCCAAGAATTGGGCAGCTCTGGAAACACCATATATTTT.

Only a few counts were recorded for this clonotype. The chain couples TRBV20-1 to TRBJ2-4; 10 bases line up with TRBD1. The germline V gene has CDR1 DFQATT and CDR2 SNEGSKA (reference sequence). V dropped 7 bases and J dropped 5; count of bases not matched to a gene: 5. CDR3 size: 13 residues. The CDR3 DNA reads TGCAGTGGGGGACAGGGGAAGGAAAACATTCAGTACTTC. Translation: CSGGQGKENIQYF.

This clonotype was observed a handful of times. The V gene is TRBV29-1, the J gene TRBJ1-2, with 8 bases fitting TRBD1. Germline CDR1 reads SQVTM; CDR2 reads ANQGSEA. The CDR3 loop spans 14 amino acids. V shed 4 bases, J shed 8 bases, and the junction held 12 bases outside the gene matches. The CDR3: CSVGYRTGIRGYTF. The CDR3 coding sequence is TGCAGCGTTGGCTACCGGACAGGGATTAGGGGCTACACCTTC.

The CDR3 nucleotides are TGTGCCACCAGCAGAGCAGGGGCAAGTGCTTTCTTT. Encoded protein: CATSRAGASAFF. V usage is TRBV15 and J usage is TRBJ1-1; D might be TRBD1 (6 bases). V dropped 1 base and J dropped 11 bases, with 11 bases sitting between them. Germline CDR1 LNHNV, CDR2 YYDKDF (reference sequence). CDR3 length equals 12 residues.

In its sample, this clonotype was seen a few times. V and J are TRBV5-1 and TRBJ1-1; D may be TRBD1 (5 bases). V was clipped by 0 bases and J by 11 bases, with 17 bases between them. CDR1 is SGHRS, CDR2 YFSETQ, per germline. There are 14 residues in the CDR3. CDR3 nucleotide sequence: TGCGCCAGCAGCTTGGGGGGTAAAGGGGTTGCGGCTTTCTTT. Its translation: CASSLGGKGVAAFF.

J is TRBJ1-1 and V is TRBV7-3; no firm D call. Per the germline V gene, CDR1 is SGHTA and CDR2 is FQGTGA. The CDR3 spans 15 residues. Trimming removed 5 bases from V and 0 bases from J, with 13 bases in between. CDR3 DNA: TGTGCCAGCAGCCAGGACGGGCAGGTGAACACTGAAGCTTTCTTT. Amino acid sequence: CASSQDGQVNTEAFF.

This chain links TRBV12-3 or TRBV12-4 with TRBJ1-6; D perhaps matches TRBD1 (5 bases). The CDR3 is made up of 17 amino acids. Trimming removed 5 bases at V and 0 bases at J, with 14 bases between. CDR3 amino acids: CASSLGPLSSYNSPLHF. The CDR3 region has the DNA TGTGCCAGCAGTCTGGGACCGCTGAGCTCCTATAATTCACCCCTCCACTTT.

The table lists this clonotype with a few counts. The genes are TRBV24-1 and TRBJ2-1; 9 bases match TRBD1. V shed 4 bases and J 10 bases; nucleotides not matched to a gene: 10. There are 15 residues in the CDR3. Germline CDR1 KGHDR, CDR2 SFDVKD. CDR3: CATSESRGQGREQFF. CDR3 DNA: TGTGCCACCAGTGAGTCGAGGGGACAGGGACGGGAGCAGTTCTTC.

This clonotype was seen more than once but under ten times. The rearrangement joins TRBV7-2 to TRBJ2-3, with 9 bases aligning to TRBD2. The germline V gene encodes CDR1 SGHTA and CDR2 FQGNSA. V lost 1 base, J lost 3 bases, and 8 bases stayed unmatched. The CDR3 extends over 17 amino acids. CDR3 amino acids: CASSLVAGGAGTDTQYF. CDR3 DNA sequence: TGTGCCAGCAGCTTAGTGGCGGGGGGGGCAGGAACAGATACGCAGTATTTT.

This clonotype came up a few times. V and J are TRBV28 and TRBJ2-1; tentatively, D is TRBD2 (5 bases). The germline V gene encodes CDR1 MDHEN and CDR2 SYDVKM. Between the trimmed V and J ends, which lost 0 bases and 5 bases, there was a span of 8 bases. The CDR3 spans 14 residues. CDR3 sequence: CASSLWSGDNEQFF. In DNA, the CDR3 is TGTGCCAGCAGTTTATGGTCCGGGGACAATGAGCAGTTCTTC.

This clonotype has a handful of counts. V is TRBV15 and J is TRBJ2-1; 9 bases match TRBD2. Germline trimming cut 6 bases from V and 1 base from J; bases unmatched to any gene: 7. CDR1 and CDR2 (germline): LNHNV, YYDKDF (reference sequence). The CDR3 totals 16 residues. The CDR3 here is CATRAGGRGSYNEQFF. As DNA, the CDR3 is TGTGCCACCAGGGCGGGGGGGAGAGGGTCCTACAATGAGCAGTTCTTC.

This clonotype was observed at least ten times. This chain uses TRBV11-2 with TRBJ1-2, with a weak D call TRBD1 (5 bases). The CDR3 covers 14 residues. V lost 6 bases, J lost 4 bases, and 15 bases lay in between. The V gene's germline CDR1 is SGHAT and CDR2 FQNNGV. This CDR3 reads CASRPSDTFYGYTF. Written as DNA, the CDR3 is TGTGCCAGCAGGCCCTCGGACACTTTCTATGGCTACACCTTC.

V is TRBV6-6 and J is TRBJ2-5; 13 bases fit TRBD2. The CDR3 is 16 amino acids. V trimming: 6 bases; J trimming: 5 bases; junction bases outside the gene matches: 9. CDR1 MNHNY and CDR2 SVGAGI come from the germline V gene (reference sequence). CDR3 sequence: CASSRRTSGSQETQYF. In DNA form, the CDR3 reads TGTGCCAGCAGCCGTCGGACTAGCGGGAGCCAGGAGACCCAGTACTTC.

V is TRBV7-9 and J is TRBJ2-1; no clear D gene. The germline V gene encodes CDR1 SEHNR and CDR2 FQNEAQ (reference sequence). V was cut by 5 bases and J by 2 bases, with 7 bases left in between. This CDR3 is built from 13 residues. The CDR3 region has the DNA TGTGCCAGCAGCAGGAGCCCCTACAATGAGCAGTTCTTC. Translation gives CASSRSPYNEQFF.

This clonotype was detected a few times. This chain joins TRBV11-2 and TRBJ2-1; the D gene is possibly TRBD1 (6 bases). Germline assignment: CDR1 SGHAT and CDR2 FQNNGV. The CDR3 length is 14 residues. Deletions cut 2 bases from V and 5 bases from J, with 10 bases between. The CDR3 bases are TGTGCCAGCAGCTTAAATGGACAGAACAATGAGCAGTTCTTC. The encoded protein is CASSLNGQNNEQFF.

The CDR3 loop reads CASSDSGDPLETQYF. The DNA of the CDR3 is TGTGCCAGCAGTGATAGCGGGGACCCTCTTGAGACCCAGTACTTC. V is TRBV25-1 and J is TRBJ2-5, with TRBD2 identical over 8 bases. Germline assignment: CDR1 MGHDK and CDR2 SYGVNS. The junction had 8 bases not matched to a gene; V was cut back by 3 bases and J by 5 bases. This CDR3 is built from 15 residues.